A selection of T cell receptor beta chains follows, all from one sample in a study of blood T cell repertoires in COVID-19. Only in-frame clones appear in the TCRdb table, and some are missing; sequencing was by immunoSEQ multiplex PCR. The top ten hold 15% to 20% of the sample, which has 85,000 to 110,000 clones, about 92% seen once. The specimen was peripheral blood. Every receptor here comes from a woman of 80 years or more in a cohort sampled during active COVID-19. Both conserved end residues are part of each CDR3.

j_call	v_call	cdr3_aa
TRBJ2-1	TRBV4-1	CASSQTVPNEQFF
TRBJ1-5	TRBV19	CASSSRTGHQPQHF
TRBJ2-1	TRBV2	CASSEGWSSGRSNEQFF
TRBJ1-5	TRBV19	CASSIGDQPQHF
TRBJ2-7	TRBV15	CATSREASYEQYF
TRBJ2-5	TRBV6-6	CASRNRAQETQYF
TRBJ2-3	TRBV27	CASSFIQGGTDTQYF
TRBJ2-3	TRBV9	CASSVDLAGGGDTQYF
TRBJ1-1	TRBV9	CASSVVLRGGTEAFF
TRBJ2-2	TRBV5-1	CASSQTIGSTGELFF
TRBJ2-4	TRBV10-3	CAISEGRAGDIQYF
TRBJ2-7	TRBV9	CASSVVPVSSGGSYEQYF
TRBJ2-7	TRBV7-2	CASSLAVGGNYEQYF
TRBJ2-3	TRBV4-2	CASSQETTRGDTQYF
TRBJ1-2	TRBV28	CASGSFGGYTF
TRBJ2-7	TRBV5-6	CASSRGTEYEQYF
TRBJ1-4	TRBV24-1	CATSESQDDEKLFF
TRBJ2-5	TRBV18	CASSPTTYREETQYF
TRBJ2-7	TRBV19	CASSIGLAGPLHEQYF
TRBJ2-6	TRBV15	CATSRGDMAGANVLTF
TRBJ1-2	TRBV27	CASSFGGINYGYTF
TRBJ2-5	TRBV6-5	CAAQGQGVKETQYF
TRBJ1-3	TRBV18	CASSPGLEGNTIYF
TRBJ2-1	TRBV5-1	CASSTSGSYNEQFF
TRBJ1-5	TRBV6-6	CASRGPGAQPQHF
TRBJ1-5	TRBV6-5	CASSYGGAGNQPQHF
TRBJ2-7	TRBV9	CASSATSGGYEQYF